This TCR beta chain was recovered during a study of blood T cell repertoires in COVID-19. About the study: Spain, Italy and the United States supplied samples that represented acute and convalescent COVID-19. Sources were T cells, B-cell-depleted T cells, or PBMCs; the material itself was cDNA or gDNA.

Grouping used clinical history reported by participants in a survey and questionnaire. Germline V lookup: CDR1 SGHRS, CDR2 YFSETQ. Trimming pared 2 bases from V and 3 bases from J, leaving 2 bases between. This CDR3 is built from 11 residues. Original data processing: Estimates of nucleated cell counts were drawn from the amplification of reference gene primers. TCRdb keeps only in-frame clones here, not all; method: immunoSEQ multiplex PCR. V and J calls and clone size are those listed in that table; D and trimming were worked out from the DNA. The sample carries 260,000 or so clones, around 84% recorded once.

The sample taken for sequencing was PBMCs or T cells enriched from blood (not recorded which). The chain carries TRBV5-1 and TRBJ2-5, with D uncertain. The receptor's source is a woman aged 45-65 years who had recovered from COVID-19. The CDR3 is CASSFKETQYF. In nucleotides, the CDR3 is TGCGCCAGCAGCTTTAAAGAGACCCAGTACTTC.